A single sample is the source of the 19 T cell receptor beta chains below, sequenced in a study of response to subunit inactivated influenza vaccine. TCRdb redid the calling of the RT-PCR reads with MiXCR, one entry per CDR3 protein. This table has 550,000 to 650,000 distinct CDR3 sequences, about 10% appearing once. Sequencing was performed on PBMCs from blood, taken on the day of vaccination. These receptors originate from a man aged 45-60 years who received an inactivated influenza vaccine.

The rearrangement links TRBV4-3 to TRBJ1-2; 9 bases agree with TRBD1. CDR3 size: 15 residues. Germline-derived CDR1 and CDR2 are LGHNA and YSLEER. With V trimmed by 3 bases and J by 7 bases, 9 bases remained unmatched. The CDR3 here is CASSHRPGQGSGYTF. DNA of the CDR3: TGCGCCAGCAGCCACCGTCCGGGACAGGGCTCTGGCTACACCTTC.

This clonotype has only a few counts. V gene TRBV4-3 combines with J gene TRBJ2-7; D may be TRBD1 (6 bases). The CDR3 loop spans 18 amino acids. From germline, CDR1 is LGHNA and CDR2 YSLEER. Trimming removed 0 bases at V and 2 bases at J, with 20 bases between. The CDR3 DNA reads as TGCGCCAGCAGCCAAGATTTATCGGCAGGGGTGGGTACCTACGAGCAGTACTTC. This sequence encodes CASSQDLSAGVGTYEQYF.

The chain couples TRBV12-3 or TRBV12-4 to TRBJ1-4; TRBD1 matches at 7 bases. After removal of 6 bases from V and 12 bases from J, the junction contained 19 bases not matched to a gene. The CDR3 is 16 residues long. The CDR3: CASSDIPGQRGAELFF. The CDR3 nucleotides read TGTGCCAGCAGCGACATACCGGGACAGAGGGGCGCGGAACTGTTTTTT.

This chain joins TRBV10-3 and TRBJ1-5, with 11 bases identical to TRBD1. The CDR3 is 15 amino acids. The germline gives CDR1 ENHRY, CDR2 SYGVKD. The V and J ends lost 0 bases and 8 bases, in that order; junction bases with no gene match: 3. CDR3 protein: CAISESGDRGEPQHF. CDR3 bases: TGTGCCATCAGTGAGTCGGGGGACAGGGGGGAGCCCCAGCATTTT.

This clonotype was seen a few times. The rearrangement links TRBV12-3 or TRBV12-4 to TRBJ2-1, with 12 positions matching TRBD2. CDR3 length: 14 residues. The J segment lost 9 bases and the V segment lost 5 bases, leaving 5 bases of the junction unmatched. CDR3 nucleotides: TGTGCCAGCAGTAAGCTAGCGGGAGGGGCTGAGCAGTTCTTC. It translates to CASSKLAGGAEQFF.

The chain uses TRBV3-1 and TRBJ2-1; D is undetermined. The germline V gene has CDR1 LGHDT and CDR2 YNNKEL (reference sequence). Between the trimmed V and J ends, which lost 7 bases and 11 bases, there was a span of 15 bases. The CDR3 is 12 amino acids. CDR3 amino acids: CASKQGLQQQFF. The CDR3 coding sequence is TGTGCCAGCAAACAAGGCTTGCAGCAGCAGTTCTTC.

The CDR3 region is CSVLPGLANNEQFF. The CDR3 DNA reads as TGCAGCGTTCTTCCGGGACTAGCTAACAATGAGCAGTTCTTC. This chain uses TRBV29-1 with TRBJ2-1; 9 nucleotides line up with TRBD2. Per germline, CDR1 SQVTM and CDR2 ANQGSEA. This CDR3 is 14 amino acids long. The V and J ends lost 5 bases and 5 bases, in that order; junction bases with no gene match: 7.

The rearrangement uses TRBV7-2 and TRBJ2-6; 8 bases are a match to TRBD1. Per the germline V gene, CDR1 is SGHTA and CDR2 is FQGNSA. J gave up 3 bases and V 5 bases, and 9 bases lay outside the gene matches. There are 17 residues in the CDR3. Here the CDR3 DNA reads TGTGCCAGCAGCCCCAGGGGGCTCCTTTTTGGGGCCAACGTCCTGACTTTC. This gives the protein CASSPRGLLFGANVLTF.

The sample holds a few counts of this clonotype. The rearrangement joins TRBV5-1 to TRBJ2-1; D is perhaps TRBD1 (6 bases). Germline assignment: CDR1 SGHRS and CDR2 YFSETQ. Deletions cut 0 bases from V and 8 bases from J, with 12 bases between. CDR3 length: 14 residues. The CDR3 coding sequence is TGCGCCAGCAGCTTGGGGGACATGAGGCATGAGCAGTTCTTC. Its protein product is CASSLGDMRHEQFF.

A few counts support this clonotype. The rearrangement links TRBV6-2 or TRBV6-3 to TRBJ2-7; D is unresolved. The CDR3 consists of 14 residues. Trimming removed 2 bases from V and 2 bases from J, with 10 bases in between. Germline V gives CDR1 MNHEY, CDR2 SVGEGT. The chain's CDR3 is CASSYALRAYEQYF. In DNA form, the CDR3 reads TGTGCCAGCAGTTACGCACTAAGAGCCTACGAGCAGTACTTC.

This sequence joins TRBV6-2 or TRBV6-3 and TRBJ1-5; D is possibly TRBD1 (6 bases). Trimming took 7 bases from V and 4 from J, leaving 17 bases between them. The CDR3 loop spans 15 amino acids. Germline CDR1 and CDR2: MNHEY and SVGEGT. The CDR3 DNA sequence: TGTGCCAGCACCCGGGACAATTGGGGAAATCAGCCCCAGCATTTT. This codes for CASTRDNWGNQPQHF.

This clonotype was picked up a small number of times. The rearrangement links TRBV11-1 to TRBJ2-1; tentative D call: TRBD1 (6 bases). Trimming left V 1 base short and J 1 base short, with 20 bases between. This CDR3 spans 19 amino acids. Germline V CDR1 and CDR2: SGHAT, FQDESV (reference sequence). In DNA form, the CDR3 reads TGTGCCAGCAGCTTAGTCCGTGGGACAACGAAATTTTCCTACAATGAGCAGTTCTTC. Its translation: CASSLVRGTTKFSYNEQFF.

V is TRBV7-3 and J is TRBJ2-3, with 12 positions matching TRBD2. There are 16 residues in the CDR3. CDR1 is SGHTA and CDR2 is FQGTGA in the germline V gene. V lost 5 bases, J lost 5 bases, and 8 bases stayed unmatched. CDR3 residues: CASSTTLAGGRDTQYF. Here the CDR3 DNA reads TGTGCCAGCAGCACAACCCTAGCGGGAGGGAGAGATACGCAGTATTTT.

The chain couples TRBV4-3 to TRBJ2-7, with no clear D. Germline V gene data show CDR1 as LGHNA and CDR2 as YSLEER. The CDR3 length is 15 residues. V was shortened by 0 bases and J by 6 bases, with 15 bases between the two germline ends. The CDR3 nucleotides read TGCGCCAGCAGCCAAGACCCGGTCCCGTTGTCCGAGCAGTACTTC. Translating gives CASSQDPVPLSEQYF.

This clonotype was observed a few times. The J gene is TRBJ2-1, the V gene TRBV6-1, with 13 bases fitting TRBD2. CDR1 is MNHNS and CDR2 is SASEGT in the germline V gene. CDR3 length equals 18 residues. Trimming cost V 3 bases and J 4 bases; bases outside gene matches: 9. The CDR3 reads CASSDFLRTSGRYNEQFF. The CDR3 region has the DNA TGTGCCAGCAGTGATTTTCTCCGGACTAGCGGGAGATACAATGAGCAGTTCTTC.

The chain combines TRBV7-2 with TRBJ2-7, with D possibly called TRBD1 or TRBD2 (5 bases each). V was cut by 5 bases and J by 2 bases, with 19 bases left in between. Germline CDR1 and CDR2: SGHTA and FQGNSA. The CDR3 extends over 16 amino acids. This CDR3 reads CASSPLAGDVTYEQYF. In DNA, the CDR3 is TGTGCCAGCAGCCCCCTAGCTGGGGACGTAACCTACGAGCAGTACTTC.

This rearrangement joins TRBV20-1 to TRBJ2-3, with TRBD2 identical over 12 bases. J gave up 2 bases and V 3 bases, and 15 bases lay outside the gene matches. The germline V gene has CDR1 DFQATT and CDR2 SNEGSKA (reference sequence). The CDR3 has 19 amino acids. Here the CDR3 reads CSARGLAGGPRDTTDTQYF. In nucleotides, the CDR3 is TGCAGTGCTAGGGGACTAGCGGGCGGCCCAAGAGACACCACAGATACGCAGTATTTT.

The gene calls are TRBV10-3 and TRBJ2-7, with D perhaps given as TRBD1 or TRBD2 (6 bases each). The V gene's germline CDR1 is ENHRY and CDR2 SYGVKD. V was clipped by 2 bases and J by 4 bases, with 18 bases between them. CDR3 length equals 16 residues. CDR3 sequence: CAISETGGTRGYEQYF. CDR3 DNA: TGTGCCATCAGTGAGACCGGAGGGACAAGGGGGTACGAGCAGTACTTC.

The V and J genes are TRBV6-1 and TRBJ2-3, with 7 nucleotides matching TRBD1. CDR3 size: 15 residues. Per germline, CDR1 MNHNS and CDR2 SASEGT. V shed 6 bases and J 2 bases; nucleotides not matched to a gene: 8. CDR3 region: CASRQQGIYTDTQYF. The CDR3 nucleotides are TGTGCCAGCAGACAACAGGGGATTTACACAGATACGCAGTATTTT.